This T cell receptor beta chain was recovered during a study of T cell repertoires in cytomegalovirus infection. The V and J ends lost 3 bases and 5 bases respectively, with 7 bases between them. The germline V gene encodes CDR1 MNHNS and CDR2 SASEGT. This CDR3 has 12 residues. In this sample, this clonotype turned up a few times. What it recognizes is unknown. TCRdb reprocessed the reads via MiXCR and lists one record per CDR3 protein. The table lists under 200,000 distinct CDR3 sequences, about 20% of them singletons, with 20% to 30% in the top ten. The rearrangement links TRBV6-1 to TRBJ2-5; no firm D call. The clonotype was recovered from a human donor in good health (CMV status not recorded). Some clones in this sample may be carry-over from other donors' samples. This material consisted of CD8+ T cells from cultured PBMCs, taken from culture after CMV antigen stimulation. Here the CDR3 DNA reads TGTGCCAGCAGTGACTTAGGGGAGACCCAGTACTTC. Its translation is CASSDLGETQYF.